This TCR beta chain was identified during a study of T-cell reconstitution after alpha-beta-depleted transplantation in children. V lost 5 bases and J lost 2, with 13 bases in between. The CDR3 is 14 amino acids. Germline CDR1 MDHEN, CDR2 SYDVKM. Unique molecular identifiers were incorporated when the TCRbeta library was constructed. TCRdb itself ran the PCR reads through MiXCR, one entry per CDR3 protein. The top ten clones hold over 3% of a sample with hundreds of thousands of distinct CDR3 sequences, around 20% of them seen once. The clonotype originates from a human donor who donated a stem cell graft to a child with acute lymphoblastic leukemia. The sequences come from PBMCs from the stem cell graft donor, collected from the stem cell graft. The genes are TRBV28 and TRBJ2-7; the D is unclear. The CDR3 is CASSPNRMPYEQYF. The CDR3 coding sequence is TGTGCCAGCAGTCCGAACAGAATGCCCTACGAGCAGTACTTC.